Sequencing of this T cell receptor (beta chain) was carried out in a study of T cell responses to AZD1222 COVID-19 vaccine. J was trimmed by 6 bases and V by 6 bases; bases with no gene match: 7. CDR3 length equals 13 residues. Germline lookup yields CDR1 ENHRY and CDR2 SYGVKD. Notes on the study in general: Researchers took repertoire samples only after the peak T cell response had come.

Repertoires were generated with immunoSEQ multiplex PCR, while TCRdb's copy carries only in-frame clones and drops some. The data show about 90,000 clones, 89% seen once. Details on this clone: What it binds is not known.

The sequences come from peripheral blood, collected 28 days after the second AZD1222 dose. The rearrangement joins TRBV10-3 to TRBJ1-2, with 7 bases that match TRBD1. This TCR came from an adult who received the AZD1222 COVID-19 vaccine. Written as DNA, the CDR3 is TGTGCCATCAGGGTGACAGGGTGGGATGGCTACACCTTC. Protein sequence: CAIRVTGWDGYTF.